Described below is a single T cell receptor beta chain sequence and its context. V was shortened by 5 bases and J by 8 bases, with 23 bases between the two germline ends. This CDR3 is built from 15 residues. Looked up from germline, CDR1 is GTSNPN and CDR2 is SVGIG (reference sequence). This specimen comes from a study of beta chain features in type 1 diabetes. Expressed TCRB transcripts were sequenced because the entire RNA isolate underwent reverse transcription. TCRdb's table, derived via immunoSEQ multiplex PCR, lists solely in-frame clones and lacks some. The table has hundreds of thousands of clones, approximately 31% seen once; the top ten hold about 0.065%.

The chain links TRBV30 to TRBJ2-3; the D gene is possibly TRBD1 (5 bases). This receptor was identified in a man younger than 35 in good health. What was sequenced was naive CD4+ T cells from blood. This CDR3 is CAWGAFSFSTGTQYF. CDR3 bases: TGTGCCTGGGGGGCATTTTCTTTTAGCACGGGTACGCAGTATTTT.